These T cell receptor beta chains were read from a single sample in a study of metastatic and nonmetastatic thyroid tumors. TCRdb reanalyzed the PCR reads via MiXCR. Here the sample spans 30,000 or so clones, about 29% being singletons. Specimen: blood. The receptor source for this set is a female donor with papillary thyroid cancer or a benign thyroid nodule (not recorded which). Some clones in this sample may be carry-over from other donors' samples. Both conserved end residues are part of each CDR3. Fields, in order: J gene, clone size, V gene, CDR3 protein. Expanded clones get a size class; other rows say once, few or many, or leave the size out.

J: TRBJ2-7; size: NA; V: TRBV28; CDR3: CASSRWQPYEQYF
J: TRBJ1-6; size: medium-sized; V: TRBV6-1; CDR3: CASNTQGGNSPLHF
J: TRBJ2-7; size: many; V: TRBV5-1; CDR3: CASRYLGQGDEQYF
J: TRBJ1-2; size: NA; V: TRBV5-1; CDR3: CASSMAGGTRRYTF
J: TRBJ2-2; size: NA; V: TRBV5-1; CDR3: CASSLQGQENTGELFF
J: TRBJ1-1; size: many; V: TRBV27; CDR3: CASSLWTGRTEAFF
J: TRBJ1-6; size: NA; V: TRBV6-1; CDR3: CASTSTGSSYNSPLHF
J: TRBJ1-2; size: few; V: TRBV19; CDR3: CASSFLSRGQDGYTF
J: TRBJ1-4; size: many; V: TRBV28; CDR3: CASSLKHGDQTTNEKLFF
J: TRBJ2-7; size: few; V: TRBV27; CDR3: CASSFSGASREQYF
J: TRBJ2-7; size: NA; V: TRBV11-3; CDR3: CASSTGGEDYEQYF
J: TRBJ2-3; size: many; V: TRBV2; CDR3: CASGRAGVKDTQYF
J: TRBJ1-2; size: many; V: TRBV7-9; CDR3: CASSPRDSYGYTF
J: TRBJ1-1; size: few; V: TRBV6-1; CDR3: CASSELFAGMGGTEAFF
J: TRBJ1-2; size: NA; V: TRBV6-1; CDR3: CASSALIAERHGYSF
J: TRBJ1-6; size: many; V: TRBV7-3; CDR3: CARTPTGGLFISLHF
J: TRBJ1-5; size: NA; V: TRBV6-1; CDR3: CASSRAGTGPNQPQHF
J: TRBJ2-4; size: many; V: TRBV10-2; CDR3: CASRRQGPSLAKNIQYF
J: TRBJ2-2; size: NA; V: TRBV5-1; CDR3: CASEESGELFF
J: TRBJ2-3; size: many; V: TRBV7-2; CDR3: CASSPGQGTDTQYF
J: TRBJ1-2; size: many; V: TRBV6-5; CDR3: CASSYRQGPLYGYTF
J: TRBJ2-7; size: many; V: TRBV29-1; CDR3: CSVEAVGSYEQYF
J: TRBJ2-3; size: few; V: TRBV12-3/TRBV12-4; CDR3: CASSLGLAGSTDTQYF
J: TRBJ2-3; size: many; V: TRBV6-6; CDR3: CASRSDPGTGRSDTQYF
J: TRBJ2-5; size: NA; V: TRBV4-1; CDR3: CASSQDSGEETQYF
J: TRBJ1-5; size: many; V: TRBV6-1; CDR3: CASSSKGLRRGSQPQHF
J: TRBJ1-4; size: many; V: TRBV5-4; CDR3: CASSFGRASGEKLFF
J: TRBJ1-1; size: NA; V: TRBV3-1; CDR3: CASSVTGRDTEAFF
J: TRBJ2-6; size: NA; V: TRBV30; CDR3: CAWSAGFSGANVLTF
J: TRBJ1-2; size: many; V: TRBV6-5; CDR3: CASSYSGTANYGYTF
J: TRBJ1-6; size: NA; V: TRBV2; CDR3: CASSGQGYSPLHF
J: TRBJ1-5; size: NA; V: TRBV7-2; CDR3: CASSFQGYNQPQHF
J: TRBJ2-1; size: few; V: TRBV28; CDR3: CASSTLCAASSYNEQFF
J: TRBJ2-7; size: medium-sized; V: TRBV20-1; CDR3: CSARGVGLLSYEQYF
J: TRBJ1-2; size: NA; V: TRBV24-1; CDR3: CTTSERINYGYTF
J: TRBJ2-3; size: few; V: TRBV10-3; CDR3: CASQGVGNTDTQYF
J: TRBJ1-5; size: NA; V: TRBV20-1; CDR3: CSASEGGLSQPQHF
J: TRBJ2-1; size: NA; V: TRBV5-5; CDR3: CASSRYRGMGNEQFF
J: TRBJ1-1; size: NA; V: TRBV6-2/TRBV6-3; CDR3: CAGSWSGAEALF
J: TRBJ2-7; size: medium-sized; V: TRBV5-8; CDR3: CASSSPASGGSSYEQYF
J: TRBJ2-3; size: many; V: TRBV6-1; CDR3: CASRGLFSTDTQYF
J: TRBJ2-5; size: few; V: TRBV12-3/TRBV12-4; CDR3: CASSFDRNPGQETQYF
J: TRBJ1-2; size: few; V: TRBV27; CDR3: CASSGSNYGYTF
J: TRBJ1-6; size: NA; V: TRBV28; CDR3: CASALHGQIDSPLHF
J: TRBJ2-2; size: NA; V: TRBV2; CDR3: CASRERGGVTGQLFF
J: TRBJ2-1; size: many; V: TRBV7-9; CDR3: CASSGGTGAYNEQFF
J: TRBJ2-1; size: NA; V: TRBV5-1; CDR3: CDSSPGLPQRDEQFF
J: TRBJ1-1; size: few; V: TRBV6-1; CDR3: CASSSNTGAESFF
J: TRBJ1-2; size: NA; V: TRBV11-3; CDR3: CASSLGWTGEGYGSTF
J: TRBJ1-1; size: many; V: TRBV7-9; CDR3: CASSLEGTGTEAFF
J: TRBJ2-2; size: NA; V: TRBV11-2; CDR3: CASSLTVGGELFF
J: TRBJ1-2; size: NA; V: TRBV19; CDR3: CASSIGKELYGYTF
J: TRBJ2-7; size: medium-sized; V: TRBV24-1; CDR3: CATSESHSYEQYF
J: TRBJ2-7; size: NA; V: TRBV11-2; CDR3: CASSLMGLSLMSYEQYF